This T cell receptor beta chain was identified in a study of beta chain features in type 1 diabetes. Overall study results and limits: Researchers could not determine here whether HLA type influences TCRB rearrangement. Patients with type 1 diabetes showed fewer VDJ junction insertions and more deletions. Type 1 diabetes patients showed a moderate but significant shortening of TCRB CDR3s in all four CD4+ subsets.

In this sample, this clone turned up a few times. What it binds is unknown. The V gene's germline CDR1 is KGHSH and CDR2 LQKENI. CDR3 length: 13 residues. V was shortened by 2 bases and J by 6 bases, with 10 bases between the two germline ends. TCRB transcripts that were expressed got sequenced, as all of the isolated RNA had been reverse transcribed. This table comes from immunoSEQ multiplex PCR, and its TCRdb copy is limited to in-frame clones, with some not included. The sample lists some 17,000 clones, under 80% occurring once. This chain uses TRBV18 with TRBJ1-2; D not certain. The sequence derives from a man between 25 and 39 years old with type 1 diabetes. Sequenced material: stem cell memory CD4+ T cells from blood. For the CDR3, the DNA is TGTGCCAGCTCACCAAGTCTCTTAGATGGCTACACCTTC. It yields the protein CASSPSLLDGYTF.